Listed here is a single T cell receptor beta chain. Many counts were recorded for this clonotype. Its specific antigen is unknown. The sample holds no much larger clone one base away, and base qualities are not on file. According to the study, the label for this sample's time point signals: newly diagnosed GD, antithyroid drugs for less than 3 months. For both TCR sequencing and RNA sequencing, RNA was extracted from PBMCs in TRIzol. The diagnosis of Graves' disease followed American Thyroid Association guidelines. Patients for the study were recruited at an endocrinology department in Xi'an, China. From each patient, around 9 milliliters of peripheral blood was collected into an EDTA anticoagulant tube. Ficoll Paque Plus density gradient separation was used to isolate PBMCs, and no additional T cell sorting was done. An Agilent 2100 Bioanalyzer and agarose gel were used to assess RNA quality, and a NanoDrop 2000 was used to measure RNA concentration.

The method behind the library was multiplex PCR. TCRdb lists the instrument as Illumina HiSeq 4000. To build TCR beta libraries, CDR3 regions were amplified by Arm-PCR using iRepertoire HTBI primers. PCR products were gel purified before sequencing. The authors' pipeline ran thus. Across samples, roughly 60 TRBV and 14 TRBJ segments were identified and used for gene usage analysis of CDR3 amino acid clonotypes. Filtered high-quality paired reads were merged into contigs using COPE and FqMerger. BLAST was used to align contigs to IMGT TRBV, TRBD and TRBJ reference genes, with CDR3 defined following IMGT. Highly expanded clones were defined as clonotypes with a frequency above 0.1%. Shannon entropy was used to measure repertoire diversity, and the Gini coefficient was used to measure V-J evenness. Public clonotypes were defined as clonotypes shared by more than one individual. TCRdb trimmed the raw reads at Q25, called clones with MiXCR and kept productive beta chains. Rows with a matching CDR3 protein are joined into one entry that keeps the most common DNA and genes. In this record, the V and J calls reflect TCRdb's handling and not the investigators' own analysis. The sample table records fewer than 400,000 distinct CDR3 sequences; about a sixth of these occur just once. The top ten hold less than 45% of the sample.

This sample was included in a study of regulatory T cells in long-lasting Graves disease (dated by TCRdb to 2020 to 2022). For context, the study as a whole: Antithyroid drugs had been taken for less than 3 months by newly diagnosed Graves' disease patients. A total of around 35 samples were covered by TCR sequencing, comprising approximately 13 persistent and around 20 newly diagnosed Graves' disease patients. Patients with persistent Graves' disease were compared with patients with newly diagnosed Graves' disease using TCR sequencing and RNA sequencing of peripheral blood. The study took place in China and was registered as a clinical trial. Summary of the overall study and its limitations: Sequencing and analysis were limited to the TCR beta chain. TRBV28, TRBJ1-2 and TRBJ2-5 were preferentially used in persistent disease, while TRBV20-1 and TRBJ2-1 were favored in newly diagnosed disease. The authors noted that the small sample size was a limitation that may lower accuracy. Persistent Graves' disease patients showed lower TCR Shannon entropy and fewer highly expanded clones than newly diagnosed patients, suggesting clonal expansion. Peripheral blood alone was examined, since thyroid tissue, which constituted the primary lesion, could not be accessed. A larger number of public clonotypes was shared among persistent patients (over 2,500) than among newly diagnosed patients (around 970).

CDR1 and CDR2, per the germline V gene, are MDHEN and SYDVKM. Trimming takes 7 bases from V and 1 base from J, and the germline ends sit 17 bases apart. The CDR3 sequence holds 15 residues, the cysteine and phenylalanine included. Here the CDR3 DNA is all that survives: 45 bases in frame from base 1. The rearranged segments are TRBV28 and TRBJ2-7; the D gene is possibly TRBD1, with 7 bases matching. The source of this sequence is a female donor with Graves disease. The sequencing used peripheral blood mononuclear cells (PBMCs), collected at new diagnosis, from a patient treated with antithyroid drugs. The CDR3 in this case is CASTRLGTDSYEQYF. Here is the DNA: TGTGCCAGCACCCGACTAGGGACAGATTCCTACGAGCAGTACTTC.